This TCR beta chain was found in a study of vaccination effects on CD4 cells after COVID-19. General observations from the study: The study found marked clonal contraction of infection- and vaccine-induced clones late after vaccination. Healthy vaccinees showed cross-reactivity with common cold coronaviruses in only 1 of 255 vaccine-induced clones.

CD4+ T cells specific for antigen were expanded with viral peptide pools by the ViraFEST assay before sequencing. Culturing for approximately 10 days preceded CD4+ T cell isolation. Participants were vaccinated with two doses of either the BNT162b2 or mRNA-1273 vaccine. A word on this clone: Its specificity is not known.

This CDR3 region has 13 residues. CDR1 KGHDR and CDR2 SFDVKD come from the germline V gene. The V and J ends lost 7 bases and 4 bases respectively, with 9 bases between them. Libraries were prepared by immunoSEQ multiplex PCR; TCRdb keeps only in-frame clonotypes and omits some of them. The profile shows approximately 61,000 clones, less than 80% of them singletons. Sample: CD4+ T cells from PBMCs cultured with HCoV-229E spike peptides, taken after COVID-19 vaccination. This sequence joins TRBV24-1 and TRBJ2-2, with a possible D match to TRBD1 (6 bases). This receptor was obtained from a human donor who received a COVID-19 vaccine. The CDR3 spells CATSRTATGELFF. Written as DNA, the CDR3 is TGTGCCACCAGCCGGACAGCCACCGGGGAGCTGTTTTTT.